The 26 T cell receptor beta chains reported below all come from one sample, sequenced in a study of PD-1 blockade in classical Hodgkin lymphoma. The assay was immunoSEQ multiplex PCR, and TCRdb's table has in-frame clones only and misses some. The table has tens of thousands of clones, 85% to 95% seen once. Time point denoted: newly diagnosed, previously untreated cHL patient sample. Source material: peripheral blood mononuclear cells (PBMCs). The source of these receptors is a human donor with classical Hodgkin lymphoma.

The chain combines TRBV30 with TRBJ2-2; 12 nucleotides match TRBD2. Germline CDR1 is GTSNPN and CDR2 is SVGIG (reference sequence). V trimming: 3 bases; J trimming: 4 bases; junction bases outside the gene matches: 3. The CDR3 is 15 amino acids. CDR3 sequence reads: CAWRPTSGSTGELFF. The CDR3 DNA is TGTGCCTGGAGGCCGACTAGCGGGAGCACCGGGGAGCTGTTTTTT.

The rearrangement uses TRBV7-3 and TRBJ2-3, with TRBD2 identical over 13 bases. The CDR3 has 16 amino acids. Germline V gene sequence: CDR1 SGHTA, CDR2 FQGTGA. With 5 bases clipped from V and 5 bases from J, the junction kept 7 bases outside the gene matches. The CDR3: CASSQPGLAGKDTQYF. The CDR3 coding sequence is TGTGCCAGCAGCCAACCGGGACTAGCGGGGAAAGATACGCAGTATTTT.

This chain links TRBV2 with TRBJ2-5; D is ambiguous. CDR1 is SNHLY and CDR2 is FYNNEI in the germline V gene. The CDR3 spans 12 residues. Trimming took 4 bases from V and 3 from J, leaving 6 bases between them. The CDR3 spells CASSVVEETQYF. CDR3 DNA: TGTGCCAGCAGTGTGGTTGAAGAGACCCAGTACTTC.

The chain has TRBV7-9 and TRBJ2-2, with 9 bases lining up with TRBD1. Germline V gene lookup returns CDR1 SEHNR and CDR2 FQNEAQ (reference sequence). The CDR3 loop spans 15 amino acids. Losses at the gene ends were 2 bases for V and 6 bases for J; bases not matched to a gene: 4. The CDR3 reads CASSLRDRVSGELFF. The CDR3 DNA sequence: TGTGCCAGCAGCTTAAGGGACAGGGTTTCCGGGGAGCTGTTTTTT.

The CDR3 DNA reads TGTGCCAGCAGTTTGGGTCAGGGTTTCAAGAACACTGAAGCTTTCTTT. It codes for CASSLGQGFKNTEAFF. This chain uses TRBV27 with TRBJ1-1; D is possibly TRBD1 (5 bases). The CDR3 length is 16 residues. From germline, CDR1 is MNHEY and CDR2 SMNVEV (reference sequence). Trimming removed 3 bases from V and 1 base from J, with 15 bases in between.

V is TRBV6-1 and J is TRBJ1-2; D unresolved. The CDR3 is made up of 14 amino acids. Trimming stripped 1 base from V and 8 bases from J, with 14 bases between. From germline, CDR1 is MNHNS and CDR2 SASEGT. CDR3: CASSEGPTSEGYTF. The CDR3 coding sequence is TGTGCCAGCAGTGAAGGGCCTACAAGTGAGGGCTACACCTTC.

The gene calls are TRBV7-2 and TRBJ2-7; D might be TRBD1 or TRBD2, each matching 5 bases. Trimming shortened V by 3 bases and J by 6 bases, and 15 bases separated the two germline ends. Germline assignment: CDR1 SGHTA and CDR2 FQGNSA. This CDR3 has 14 amino acids. CDR3 sequence (DNA): TGTGCCAGCAGCTTGGGGGATAAGCTCGCCGAGCAGTACTTC. Translated: CASSLGDKLAEQYF. The full variable domain, in which reference TRBV7-2 and TRBJ2-7 provide the parts outside the CDR3, is GAGVSQSPSNKVTEKGKDVELRCDPISGHTALYWYRQSLGQGLEFLIYFQGNSAPDKSGLPSDRFSAERTGGSVSTLTIQRTQQEDSAVYLCASSLGDKLAEQYFGPGTRLTVT.

V usage is TRBV7-9 and J usage is TRBJ1-1; D not resolved. Trimming shortened V by 2 bases and J by 0 bases, and 4 bases separated the two germline ends. Germline V CDR1 and CDR2: SEHNR, FQNEAQ (reference sequence). This CDR3 spans 13 amino acids. The CDR3 DNA is TGTGCCAGCAGCTTATTTATGAACACTGAAGCTTTCTTT. Translation: CASSLFMNTEAFF.

This chain joins TRBV9 and TRBJ2-7; 9 bases are a match to TRBD2. Germline assignment: CDR1 SGDLS and CDR2 YYNGEE. The CDR3 runs to 15 residues. V lost 2 bases and J lost 1; bases outside the gene matches: 4. The CDR3 region is CASSVAGLASYEQYF. The CDR3 DNA is TGTGCCAGCAGCGTGGCAGGACTAGCGTCCTACGAGCAGTACTTC. The full variable domain, rest sourced from reference TRBV9 and TRBJ2-7, is DSGVTQTPKHLITATGQRVTLRCSPRSGDLSVYWYQQSLDQGLQFLIQYYNGEERAKGNILERFSAQQFPDLHSELNLSSLELGDSALYFCASSVAGLASYEQYFGPGTRLTVT.

J is TRBJ2-7 and V is TRBV5-4; D is uncertain. The CDR3 covers 13 residues. Trimming cost V 4 bases and J 0 bases, with 8 bases left between them. From germline, CDR1 is SGHNT and CDR2 YYREEE (reference sequence). For the CDR3, the DNA is TGTGCCAGCAGCGACTCTAGCTCCTACGAGCAGTACTTC. Encoded protein: CASSDSSSYEQYF.

The chain carries TRBV2 and TRBJ1-5, with D perhaps matching TRBD1 (6 bases). CDR1 SNHLY and CDR2 FYNNEI come from the germline V gene. The CDR3 contains 16 residues. Between the trimmed V and J ends, which lost 4 bases and 6 bases, there was a span of 19 bases. CDR3 region: CASSGRTGQGGQPQHF. CDR3 DNA: TGTGCCAGCAGTGGGCGGACGGGCCAAGGGGGTCAGCCCCAGCATTTT.

The CDR3 reads CAWAPTSTYEQYF. Here the CDR3 DNA reads TGTGCCTGGGCGCCGACATCTACCTACGAGCAGTACTTC. V usage is TRBV30 and J usage is TRBJ2-7; D remains ambiguous. The CDR3 runs 13 residues. The germline V gene has CDR1 GTSNPN and CDR2 SVGIG (reference sequence). Between the trimmed V and J ends, which lost 5 bases and 2 bases, there was a span of 13 bases.

This chain uses TRBV27 with TRBJ2-3; 8 positions agree with TRBD2. The CDR3 is 15 amino acids. Per germline, CDR1 MNHEY and CDR2 SMNVEV (reference sequence). J lost 3 bases, V lost 5 bases, and 7 bases had no gene match. CDR3 region: CASSPSGGGTDTQYF. The CDR3 region has the DNA TGTGCCAGCAGTCCAAGCGGGGGAGGGACAGATACGCAGTATTTT.

CDR3: CASSLDRRTEAFF. The CDR3 bases are TGTGCCAGCAGCTTAGATCGTAGAACTGAAGCTTTCTTT. V is TRBV11-2 and J is TRBJ1-1; D gene unclear. The V end lost 0 bases, the J end lost 5 bases, and 7 bases lay between the germline ends. Germline-derived CDR1 and CDR2 are SGHAT and FQNNGV. The CDR3 sequence is 13 residues long.

V is TRBV6-5 and J is TRBJ1-1; weak D call: TRBD1 (6 bases). The V end was cut by 7 bases, the J end by 3 bases, with 18 bases between. This CDR3 region has 15 residues. The germline V gene encodes CDR1 MNHEY and CDR2 SVGAGI. The CDR3 sequence is CASKGNRVEDTEAFF. For the CDR3, the DNA is TGTGCCAGCAAGGGAAACAGGGTTGAGGACACTGAAGCTTTCTTT.

The chain links TRBV29-1 to TRBJ2-3; D not certain. Trimming shortened V by 6 bases and J by 1 base, and 8 bases separated the two germline ends. The CDR3 length is 12 residues. The germline gives CDR1 SQVTM, CDR2 ANQGSEA. The CDR3 nucleotides are TGCAGCGTCGACCTCGGCACAGATACGCAGTATTTT. Amino acid sequence: CSVDLGTDTQYF.

The CDR3 coding sequence is TGTGCCAGTAGCGAGCAACCCGGCTATGGCTACACCTTC. It yields the protein CASSEQPGYGYTF. V usage is TRBV19 and J usage is TRBJ1-2; unclear D gene. The CDR3 extends over 13 amino acids. Germline V gene sequence: CDR1 LNHDA, CDR2 SQIVND (reference sequence). V was shortened by 6 bases and J by 4 bases, with 12 bases between the two germline ends.

This chain links TRBV5-1 with TRBJ2-7; 7 bases line up with TRBD1. This CDR3 is 16 amino acids long. Germline CDR1 SGHRS, CDR2 YFSETQ. J lost 1 base, V lost 2 bases, and 9 bases had no gene match. CDR3 sequence: CASSFGSTGASYEQYF. Here the CDR3 DNA reads TGCGCCAGCAGCTTCGGGTCCACAGGGGCATCCTACGAGCAGTACTTC.

About this clone: The junction differs from germline at one of its ends, possibly a read error. Other DNA sequences in the same sample also yield this CDR3. V and J are TRBV2 and TRBJ2-5; 13 bases line up with TRBD2. The CDR3 covers 15 residues. Germline V lookup: CDR1 SNHLY, CDR2 FYNNEI. In DNA, the CDR3 is TGTGCCAGTAGTGGGACTAGCGGGGTCCAAGAGACCCAGTACTTC. It translates to CASSGTSGVQETQYF.

The chain is built from TRBV28 and TRBJ2-1; D is unresolved. Trimming took off 3 bases at V and 6 bases at J, with 12 bases between the two ends. The CDR3 extends over 14 amino acids. Looked up from germline, CDR1 is MDHEN and CDR2 is SYDVKM. CDR3 bases: TGTGCCAGCAGTTTTTGGGGTACGGGCAATGAGCAGTTCTTC. Translated, it gives CASSFWGTGNEQFF. Filled out from reference TRBV28 and TRBJ2-1, the complete variable domain reads DVKVTQSSRYLVKRTGEKVFLECVQDMDHENMFWYRQDPGLGLRLIYFSYDVKMKEKGDIPEGYSVSREKKERFSLILESASTNQTSMYLCASSFWGTGNEQFFGPGTRLTVL.

This clone has only one observation. V is TRBV30 and J is TRBJ1-1; no clear D. This CDR3 spans 12 amino acids. CDR1 is GTSNPN, CDR2 SVGIG, per germline (reference sequence). Trimming stripped 3 bases from V and 8 bases from J, with 13 bases between. CDR3 amino acids: CAWRQGPAEAFF. The CDR3 DNA sequence: TGTGCCTGGAGACAAGGACCGGCCGAAGCTTTCTTT.

This chain joins TRBV18 and TRBJ2-7; perhaps TRBD1 as D (5 bases). The V gene lost 3 bases and the J gene lost 2 bases, with 8 bases spanning the gap. The germline gives CDR1 KGHSH, CDR2 LQKENI. This CDR3 contains 13 residues. CDR3 protein: CASSPGRAYEQYF. In DNA form, the CDR3 reads TGTGCCAGCTCACCGGGCAGGGCCTACGAGCAGTACTTC.

The chain combines TRBV5-1 with TRBJ2-1; D could derive from TRBD1 or TRBD2 (6 bases each). Germline loops: CDR1 SGHRS, CDR2 YFSETQ. The CDR3 spans 15 residues. V was shortened by 3 bases and J by 3 bases, with 13 bases between the two germline ends. The CDR3 loop is CASSSQGLNYNEQFF. CDR3 sequence (DNA): TGCGCCAGCAGCTCACAGGGACTCAACTACAATGAGCAGTTCTTC.

V is TRBV4-2 and J is TRBJ2-7; 9 nucleotides agree with TRBD1. Germline V lookup: CDR1 LGHNA, CDR2 YNFKEQ. V lost 6 bases, J lost 2 bases, and 5 bases stayed unmatched. This CDR3 region has 14 residues. Here the CDR3 reads CASRPGQGTYEQYF. The DNA of the CDR3 is TGTGCCAGCAGGCCGGGACAGGGTACCTACGAGCAGTACTTC.

This chain links TRBV28 with TRBJ1-2; D is ambiguous. CDR1 MDHEN and CDR2 SYDVKM come from the germline V gene. V lost 6 bases, J lost 0 bases, and 14 bases lay in between. The CDR3 is 15 amino acids. The CDR3: CASSRNTLTNYGYTF. The CDR3 DNA reads TGTGCCAGCAGCAGAAACACGCTCACTAACTATGGCTACACCTTC.

The chain has TRBV27 and TRBJ1-2; no clear D. Trimming cost V 2 bases and J 5 bases, with 18 bases left between them. The CDR3 is 16 amino acids. From germline, CDR1 is MNHEY and CDR2 SMNVEV (reference sequence). CDR3 loop: CASSLVPGGWQYGYTF. CDR3 nucleotides: TGTGCCAGCAGTTTAGTCCCGGGAGGGTGGCAGTATGGCTACACCTTC.